Listed here are 15 T cell receptor beta chains from one sample, sequenced in a study of graft-versus-host responses after intestinal transplantation. The antigens these receptors bind are not known. Method: immunoSEQ multiplex PCR; TCRdb's copy keeps in-frame clones and lacks some. The sample has about 94,000 clones, roughly 91% seen once. Sequencing was performed on unstimulated CD8+ T cells sorted from spleen or lymph node cells, taken before intestinal transplant. The receptors originated from a human donor who received an intestinal transplant.

The chain combines TRBV27 with TRBJ1-5, with 8 bases that match TRBD1. This CDR3 is built from 17 residues. The J segment lost 3 bases and the V segment lost 2 bases, leaving 9 bases of the junction unmatched. Per germline, CDR1 MNHEY and CDR2 SMNVEV (reference sequence). For the CDR3, the DNA is TGTGCCAGCAGTTTAGGGTCGGCAGGGGGCAACAATCAGCCCCAGCATTTT. As protein: CASSLGSAGGNNQPQHF.

V gene TRBV7-9 combines with J gene TRBJ1-3; D ambiguous. The CDR3 runs to 17 residues. The germline gives CDR1 SEHNR, CDR2 FQNEAQ (reference sequence). Trimming shortened V by 0 bases and J by 2 bases, and 14 bases separated the two germline ends. CDR3 nucleotides: TGTGCCAGCAGCTTAGCGCTCGTGGGCGGGCCTGGAAACACCATATATTTT. It encodes CASSLALVGGPGNTIYF.

The gene calls are TRBV6-5 and TRBJ2-7; D perhaps matches TRBD1 (6 bases). Per germline, CDR1 MNHEY and CDR2 SVGAGI. V lost 5 bases to trimming and J lost 6 bases, with 20 bases between them. The CDR3 extends over 15 amino acids. CDR3 in amino acids: CASSRSGTPPLEQYF. In DNA form, the CDR3 reads TGTGCCAGCAGTAGATCCGGGACACCTCCCCTCGAGCAGTACTTC.

V is TRBV9 and J is TRBJ1-3, with 7 positions matching TRBD1. Trimming removed 3 bases from V and 0 bases from J; junction bases left unmatched: 3. Germline values: CDR1 SGDLS, CDR2 YYNGEE. CDR3 length: 15 residues. CDR3 nucleotides: TGTGCCAGCAGCGCGGGACAGCCCTCTGGAAACACCATATATTTT. This codes for CASSAGQPSGNTIYF.

This clone appeared once. The chain links TRBV28 to TRBJ1-5, with 7 bases matching TRBD1. V lost 7 bases to trimming and J lost 3 bases; unmatched junction nucleotides: 9. This CDR3 contains 15 residues. Germline V gene lookup returns CDR1 MDHEN and CDR2 SYDVKM. As DNA, the CDR3 is TGTGCCAGCATTATTGACAGGGACAACAATCAGCCCCAGCATTTT. This gives the protein CASIIDRDNNQPQHF.

Only one count was recorded for this clone. The V call is TRBV7-8, the J call TRBJ2-1; TRBD2 aligns across 10 bases. The CDR3 is 18 residues long. V was clipped by 4 bases and J by 2 bases; unmatched bases: 11. Germline CDR1 is SGHVS and CDR2 is FQNEAQ. The CDR3 protein is CASSYNPIAGGTYNEQFF. Written as DNA, the CDR3 is TGTGCCAGCAGCTACAACCCAATAGCGGGAGGAACCTACAATGAGCAGTTCTTC.

The gene calls are TRBV6-5 and TRBJ2-7, with a weak D call TRBD1 (6 bases). CDR1 is MNHEY and CDR2 is SVGAGI in the germline V gene. V lost 5 bases, J lost 2 bases, and 13 bases lay in between. This CDR3 comprises 14 residues. The CDR3 DNA is TGTGCCAGCAGTCGGGACACCCGACCCTACGAGCAGTACTTC. This gives the protein CASSRDTRPYEQYF.

The V call is TRBV4-1, the J call TRBJ1-5; TRBD1 matches at 9 bases. The ends lost 0 bases at V and 0 bases at J; junction bases unmatched: 9. CDR1 MGHRA and CDR2 YSYEKL come from the germline V gene. This CDR3 spans 19 amino acids. The CDR3: CASSQDGGQGTASNQPQHF. CDR3 in DNA: TGCGCCAGCAGCCAAGATGGAGGACAGGGGACCGCTAGCAATCAGCCCCAGCATTTT.

The V gene is TRBV7-9, the J gene TRBJ2-1; TRBD2 matches 7 bases. The CDR3 covers 15 residues. V trimming: 6 bases; J trimming: 8 bases; junction bases outside the gene matches: 13. Germline CDR1 and CDR2: SEHNR and FQNEAQ (reference sequence). The CDR3 DNA reads as TGTGCCAGCAGTTGGACTAGATGGGGGAACGATGAGCAGTTCTTC. Amino acid sequence: CASSWTRWGNDEQFF.

The V call is TRBV6-6, the J call TRBJ2-2; D is perhaps TRBD2 (6 bases). This CDR3 comprises 13 residues. V was trimmed by 2 bases and J by 5 bases, leaving 6 bases between them. Looked up from germline, CDR1 is MNHNY and CDR2 is SVGAGI (reference sequence). CDR3 sequence reads: CASSYAGTGELFF. The CDR3 coding sequence is TGTGCCAGCAGTTACGCGGGGACCGGGGAGCTGTTTTTT.

The chain couples TRBV15 to TRBJ2-1, with D possibly being TRBD2 (5 bases). The CDR3 is 13 residues long. The germline V gene has CDR1 LNHNV and CDR2 YYDKDF (reference sequence). Deletions cut 5 bases from V and 4 bases from J, with 9 bases between. Written as DNA, the CDR3 is TGTGCCACCAGCGGCGGGTCGTACAATGAGCAGTTCTTC. Protein product: CATSGGSYNEQFF.

The chain employs TRBV7-9 and TRBJ1-1; D is unresolved. The ends were cut back, 1 base at V and 1 base at J, with 4 bases in the middle. Germline V lookup: CDR1 SEHNR, CDR2 FQNEAQ (reference sequence). The length of the CDR3 is 13 residues. This CDR3 reads CASSLEQNTEAFF. The DNA for the CDR3 is TGTGCCAGCAGCTTAGAACAGAACACTGAAGCTTTCTTT.

The chain carries TRBV28 and TRBJ1-1; D not resolved. From germline, CDR1 is MDHEN and CDR2 SYDVKM. Trimming cost V 2 bases and J 7 bases, with 14 bases left between them. The CDR3 covers 14 residues. The CDR3 spells CASSLVRGEDEAFF. The CDR3 nucleotides read TGTGCCAGCAGTTTAGTCCGGGGTGAGGATGAAGCTTTCTTT.

The J gene is TRBJ2-2, the V gene TRBV30, with TRBD2 identical over 8 bases. Trimming took 2 bases from V and 3 from J; bases not matched to a gene: 5. Germline assignment: CDR1 GTSNPN and CDR2 SVGIG (reference sequence). The CDR3 runs 15 residues. The CDR3 DNA sequence: TGTGCCTGGAGTCGGCGGGAGGTGTACACCGGGGAGCTGTTTTTT. Translated, it gives CAWSRREVYTGELFF.

V usage is TRBV28 and J usage is TRBJ1-2, with TRBD1 matching over 8 bases. J was trimmed by 4 bases and V by 6 bases; bases with no gene match: 16. This CDR3 is built from 17 residues. Germline values: CDR1 MDHEN, CDR2 SYDVKM. Written as DNA, the CDR3 is TGTGCCAGCAGAATTGACAGGGGCCTGTTCACGCCCTATGGCTACACCTTC. It translates to CASRIDRGLFTPYGYTF.